The 25 T cell receptor beta chains presented below share a single source sample, sequenced in a study of T-cell reconstitution after alpha-beta-depleted transplantation in children. Unique molecular identifiers were incorporated when the TCRbeta library was constructed. TCRdb re-called the PCR reads through MiXCR, storing one row per CDR3 protein. The sample consists of about 610,000 distinct CDR3 sequences, 10% to 13% of them appearing once. This specimen was PBMCs from the stem cell graft donor, taken from the stem cell graft. All receptors derive from a human donor who donated a stem cell graft to a child with acute myeloid leukemia.

The CDR3 region is CASSFDLGASSYEQYF. In nucleotides, the CDR3 is TGTGCCAGCAGTTTCGATCTTGGGGCGAGCTCCTACGAGCAGTACTTC. The chain has TRBV12-3 or TRBV12-4 and TRBJ2-7; D might be TRBD1 (5 bases). Trimming cost V 3 bases and J 0 bases, with 15 bases left between them. The CDR3 has 16 residues.

The chain recombines TRBV30 with TRBJ2-6; 9 bases match TRBD2. The CDR3 has 18 residues. J lost 1 base, V lost 2 bases, and 9 bases had no gene match. CDR1 and CDR2 (germline): GTSNPN, SVGIG (reference sequence). DNA for the CDR3: TGTGCCTGGAGTCCTATGCGGGAGGGCCGATCTGGGGCCAACGTCCTGACTTTC. Amino acid sequence: CAWSPMREGRSGANVLTF.

The CDR3 region is CASSLGTSGPYNEQFF. The CDR3 coding sequence is TGCGCCAGCAGCTTGGGGACTAGCGGCCCCTACAATGAGCAGTTCTTC. This chain connects TRBV5-1 to TRBJ2-1; 10 bases match TRBD2. CDR1 SGHRS and CDR2 YFSETQ come from the germline V gene. J was trimmed by 2 bases and V by 0 bases; bases with no gene match: 2. This CDR3 is built from 16 residues.

The rearrangement joins TRBV30 to TRBJ2-6; the match to TRBD2 covers 14 bases. V shed 3 bases and J 4 bases; nucleotides not matched to a gene: 8. This CDR3 comprises 18 residues. Germline-derived CDR1 and CDR2 are GTSNPN and SVGIG (reference sequence). CDR3 in amino acids: CAWSRLAGGPEGANVLTF. The DNA for the CDR3 is TGTGCCTGGAGCAGACTAGCGGGAGGGCCGGAGGGGGCCAACGTCCTGACTTTC.

The V call is TRBV11-2, the J call TRBJ2-7; TRBD2 is a possible D gene (6 bases). The length of the CDR3 is 13 residues. V was pared by 4 bases and J by 3 bases, with 10 bases between. Per germline, CDR1 SGHAT and CDR2 FQNNGV. CDR3: CASSSGLYYEQYF. The CDR3 DNA follows: TGTGCCAGCAGCTCGGGACTTTACTACGAGCAGTACTTC.

As for this clonotype: Given a much more abundant clone one base away, this may be a read error. The chain combines TRBV20-1 with TRBJ2-1; 8 nucleotides line up with TRBD2. CDR1 and CDR2 (germline): DFQATT, SNEGSKA (reference sequence). V trimming: 3 bases; J trimming: 9 bases; junction bases outside the gene matches: 7. CDR3 size: 13 residues. CDR3 nucleotides: TGCAGTGCTAGGAGGAGCGGGAGAACTGAGCAGTTCTTC. This sequence encodes CSARRSGRTEQFF.

This clonotype appeared many times. This chain connects TRBV20-1 to TRBJ2-1; 11 nucleotides align to TRBD1. Germline loops: CDR1 DFQATT, CDR2 SNEGSKA (reference sequence). The CDR3 length is 14 residues. J lost 3 bases, V lost 3 bases, and 1 base had no gene match. CDR3 sequence (DNA): TGCAGTGCTAGGGGGACAGGGGGCTACAATGAGCAGTTCTTC. This sequence encodes CSARGTGGYNEQFF.

This chain connects TRBV20-1 to TRBJ2-7; TRBD1 is a possible D gene (6 bases). This CDR3 contains 12 residues. CDR1 and CDR2 (germline): DFQATT, SNEGSKA (reference sequence). Trimming removed 2 bases from V and 3 bases from J, with 8 bases in between. The CDR3 loop is CSARRDIYEQYF. The CDR3 DNA is TGCAGTGCTAGAAGGGACATCTACGAGCAGTACTTC.

This clonotype has just a few counts. In nucleotides, the CDR3 is TGTGCCAGCAGCCAAGAAGGCGGGAACACCGGGGAGCTGTTTTTT. As protein: CASSQEGGNTGELFF. V is TRBV4-2 and J is TRBJ2-2; D ambiguous. V was pared by 0 bases and J by 1 base, with 6 bases between. Germline CDR1 is LGHNA and CDR2 is YNFKEQ. The CDR3 spans 15 residues.

The chain has TRBV5-1 and TRBJ2-7; 16 positions match TRBD2. V trimming: 4 bases; J trimming: 4 bases; junction bases outside the gene matches: 8. Germline CDR1 reads SGHRS; CDR2 reads YFSETQ. The CDR3 is 17 residues long. DNA for the CDR3: TGCGCCAGCAGCCCCGGGACTAGCGGGAGGGCCGGGTACGAGCAGTACTTC. The encoded protein is CASSPGTSGRAGYEQYF.

This clonotype showed up just a few times. The genes are TRBV7-2 and TRBJ2-1; 10 nucleotides line up with TRBD1. This CDR3 is built from 15 residues. V lost 4 bases, J lost 6 bases, and 6 bases stayed unmatched. CDR1 and CDR2 from the germline V gene are SGHTA and FQGNSA. The CDR3 nucleotides read TGTGCCAGCAGCTCGGGACAGGGGACCGCCAATGAGCAGTTCTTC. This sequence encodes CASSSGQGTANEQFF.

This clonotype was seen more than once but under ten times. The chain combines TRBV20-1 with TRBJ2-7; tentatively, D is TRBD2 (6 bases). Looked up from germline, CDR1 is DFQATT and CDR2 is SNEGSKA (reference sequence). CDR3 length: 15 amino acids. Between the trimmed V and J ends, which lost 0 bases and 3 bases, there was a span of 15 bases. As DNA, the CDR3 is TGCAGTGCTAGAGATACTGCCGAGCGGGTCTACGAGCAGTACTTC. It encodes CSARDTAERVYEQYF.

This clonotype was counted only a few times. The chain recombines TRBV29-1 with TRBJ2-5, with 9 bases lining up with TRBD2. The CDR3 consists of 15 residues. Germline loops: CDR1 SQVTM, CDR2 ANQGSEA. Trimming at V came to 4 bases and at J to 5 bases, leaving 11 bases not matched to a gene. The CDR3 bases are TGCAGCGTTGTGGCTAGCGGGGACGCGGGGGAGACCCAGTACTTC. This codes for CSVVASGDAGETQYF.

This sequence joins TRBV5-1 and TRBJ2-5; D may match TRBD1 or TRBD2 (6 bases each). The germline V gene encodes CDR1 SGHRS and CDR2 YFSETQ. V was cut by 4 bases and J by 5 bases, with 15 bases left in between. This CDR3 is 14 amino acids long. The CDR3 DNA reads TGCGCCAGCAGCCCAAGGGGGGAGTGGGAGACCCAGTACTTC. This encodes CASSPRGEWETQYF.

This clonotype has just a few counts. The junction does not match germline at one end; this may be a read error. This rearrangement joins TRBV6-2 or TRBV6-3 to TRBJ2-3; a possible D gene is TRBD2 (5 bases). This CDR3 comprises 15 residues. CDR1 is MNHEY, CDR2 SVGEGT, per germline. CDR3 DNA: TGTGCCGGCAGTCGAGGACTCCCCGGCACAGATACGCAGTATTTT. Translated, it gives CAGSRGLPGTDTQYF.

The table lists this clonotype with many counts. The chain is built from TRBV30 and TRBJ2-3, with TRBD1 identical over 8 bases. The V gene end was trimmed by 5 bases and the J gene end by 4 bases; junction bases not matched to a gene: 8. Germline CDR1 is GTSNPN and CDR2 is SVGIG (reference sequence). This CDR3 is 14 amino acids long. DNA for the CDR3: TGTGCCTGGCGGACAGGGAAATTCTCAGATACGCAGTATTTT. This codes for CAWRTGKFSDTQYF. Full variable domain (outside the CDR3, taken from reference TRBV30 and TRBJ2-3): SQTIHQWPATLVQPVGSPLSLECTVEGTSNPNLYWYRQAAGRGLQLLFYSVGIGQISSEVPQNLSASRPQDRQFILSSKKLLLSDSGFYLCAWRTGKFSDTQYFGPGTRLTVL.

This clonotype came up a few times. The genes are TRBV15 and TRBJ2-3, with D perhaps being TRBD1 or TRBD2 (5 bases each). The CDR3 has 16 residues. V was clipped by 2 bases and J by 2 bases, with 14 bases between them. CDR1 LNHNV and CDR2 YYDKDF come from the germline V gene (reference sequence). The CDR3 sequence is CATSRPASGPTDTQYF. The DNA of the CDR3 is TGTGCCACCAGCAGACCTGCCTCGGGACCCACAGATACGCAGTATTTT. Full variable domain (missing parts from reference TRBV15 and TRBJ2-3): DAMVIQNPRYQVTQFGKPVTLSCSQTLNHNVMYWYQQKSSQAPKLLFHYYDKDFNNEADTPDNFQSRRPNTSFCFLDIRSPGLGDTAMYLCATSRPASGPTDTQYFGPGTRLTVL.

V is TRBV5-1 and J is TRBJ2-3; 9 bases are shared with TRBD2. Germline trimming cut 0 bases from V and 6 bases from J; bases unmatched to any gene: 8. CDR3 length equals 16 residues. CDR1 SGHRS and CDR2 YFSETQ come from the germline V gene. This CDR3 is CASSLARGLAVDTQYF. The CDR3 nucleotides read TGCGCCAGCAGCTTGGCCCGGGGACTAGCCGTGGATACGCAGTATTTT.

This clonotype was seen a few times. The CDR3 region is CASSLLGHYNSPLHF. CDR3 DNA sequence: TGTGCCAGCAGCTTGCTGGGACACTATAATTCACCCCTCCACTTT. The V call is TRBV7-2, the J call TRBJ1-6, with a tentative D call TRBD1 (6 bases). V shed 3 bases and J shed 3 bases, with 9 bases lying between them. Germline V gene sequence: CDR1 SGHTA, CDR2 FQGNSA. This CDR3 is built from 15 residues.

This clonotype has more than one count but fewer than ten. The DNA for the CDR3 is TGTGCCAGCAGTTACTCGATCACGGGACTAGCGATTGAGGGGGAGCAGTTCTTC. This encodes CASSYSITGLAIEGEQFF. The chain couples TRBV6-2 or TRBV6-3 to TRBJ2-1, with 10 positions matching TRBD2. The trim removed 0 bases at V and 10 bases at J, leaving 15 bases unmatched. CDR3 length: 18 amino acids. CDR1 is MNHEY, CDR2 SVGEGT, per germline.

This clonotype was seen a few times. This sequence joins TRBV11-2 and TRBJ2-2; TRBD1 might be the D (6 bases). The germline V and J ends were trimmed by 5 bases and 7 bases, with 17 bases remaining between them. Germline CDR1 reads SGHAT; CDR2 reads FQNNGV. The CDR3 runs 15 residues. The CDR3 DNA sequence: TGTGCCAGCAGCCCCCCCCGGCAGGGGATCGGGGAGCTGTTTTTT. Protein sequence: CASSPPRQGIGELFF.

This clonotype was seen ten or more times. The rearrangement links TRBV11-3 to TRBJ2-1, with 7 bases identical to TRBD2. The ends lost 6 bases at V and 5 bases at J; junction bases unmatched: 10. This CDR3 is built from 15 residues. The germline V gene encodes CDR1 SGHNT and CDR2 YENEEA. The CDR3 protein is CASSSKSSGDNEQFF. CDR3 coding DNA: TGTGCCAGCAGTTCGAAGTCTAGCGGAGACAATGAGCAGTTCTTC.

This clonotype was seen repeatedly, ten times or more. In nucleotides, the CDR3 is TGTGCCAGCAGCGTATACGGCAGGGGCACAGATACGCAGTATTTT. Protein sequence: CASSVYGRGTDTQYF. The chain joins TRBV9 to TRBJ2-3, with a weak D call TRBD1 (5 bases). Germline CDR1 and CDR2: SGDLS and YYNGEE. Trimming cost V 1 base and J 1 base, with 10 bases left between them. The CDR3 totals 15 residues.

V usage is TRBV7-2 and J usage is TRBJ2-1; possible D gene TRBD2, 6 bases. CDR3 length: 15 amino acids. The V and J ends lost 1 base and 3 bases respectively, with 10 bases between them. Germline V gives CDR1 SGHTA, CDR2 FQGNSA. CDR3 residues: CASSLDGSNYNEQFF. The CDR3 coding sequence is TGTGCCAGCAGCTTAGACGGGAGTAACTACAATGAGCAGTTCTTC.

This clonotype came up a few times. The V gene is TRBV7-9, the J gene TRBJ2-1; the D gene is possibly TRBD2 (7 bases). The CDR3 sequence is 15 residues long. Germline lookup yields CDR1 SEHNR and CDR2 FQNEAQ (reference sequence). V was trimmed by 5 bases and J by 6 bases, leaving 17 bases between them. The CDR3 DNA follows: TGTGCCAGCAGCACCAAGGGGGACTACCTCAATGAGCAGTTCTTC. This codes for CASSTKGDYLNEQFF. The full variable domain, with the rest looked up from reference TRBV7-9 and TRBJ2-1, is DTGVSQNPRHKITKRGQNVTFRCDPISEHNRLYWYRQTLGQGPEFLTYFQNEAQLEKSRLLSDRFSAERPKGSFSTLEIQRTEQGDSAMYLCASSTKGDYLNEQFFGPGTRLTVL.